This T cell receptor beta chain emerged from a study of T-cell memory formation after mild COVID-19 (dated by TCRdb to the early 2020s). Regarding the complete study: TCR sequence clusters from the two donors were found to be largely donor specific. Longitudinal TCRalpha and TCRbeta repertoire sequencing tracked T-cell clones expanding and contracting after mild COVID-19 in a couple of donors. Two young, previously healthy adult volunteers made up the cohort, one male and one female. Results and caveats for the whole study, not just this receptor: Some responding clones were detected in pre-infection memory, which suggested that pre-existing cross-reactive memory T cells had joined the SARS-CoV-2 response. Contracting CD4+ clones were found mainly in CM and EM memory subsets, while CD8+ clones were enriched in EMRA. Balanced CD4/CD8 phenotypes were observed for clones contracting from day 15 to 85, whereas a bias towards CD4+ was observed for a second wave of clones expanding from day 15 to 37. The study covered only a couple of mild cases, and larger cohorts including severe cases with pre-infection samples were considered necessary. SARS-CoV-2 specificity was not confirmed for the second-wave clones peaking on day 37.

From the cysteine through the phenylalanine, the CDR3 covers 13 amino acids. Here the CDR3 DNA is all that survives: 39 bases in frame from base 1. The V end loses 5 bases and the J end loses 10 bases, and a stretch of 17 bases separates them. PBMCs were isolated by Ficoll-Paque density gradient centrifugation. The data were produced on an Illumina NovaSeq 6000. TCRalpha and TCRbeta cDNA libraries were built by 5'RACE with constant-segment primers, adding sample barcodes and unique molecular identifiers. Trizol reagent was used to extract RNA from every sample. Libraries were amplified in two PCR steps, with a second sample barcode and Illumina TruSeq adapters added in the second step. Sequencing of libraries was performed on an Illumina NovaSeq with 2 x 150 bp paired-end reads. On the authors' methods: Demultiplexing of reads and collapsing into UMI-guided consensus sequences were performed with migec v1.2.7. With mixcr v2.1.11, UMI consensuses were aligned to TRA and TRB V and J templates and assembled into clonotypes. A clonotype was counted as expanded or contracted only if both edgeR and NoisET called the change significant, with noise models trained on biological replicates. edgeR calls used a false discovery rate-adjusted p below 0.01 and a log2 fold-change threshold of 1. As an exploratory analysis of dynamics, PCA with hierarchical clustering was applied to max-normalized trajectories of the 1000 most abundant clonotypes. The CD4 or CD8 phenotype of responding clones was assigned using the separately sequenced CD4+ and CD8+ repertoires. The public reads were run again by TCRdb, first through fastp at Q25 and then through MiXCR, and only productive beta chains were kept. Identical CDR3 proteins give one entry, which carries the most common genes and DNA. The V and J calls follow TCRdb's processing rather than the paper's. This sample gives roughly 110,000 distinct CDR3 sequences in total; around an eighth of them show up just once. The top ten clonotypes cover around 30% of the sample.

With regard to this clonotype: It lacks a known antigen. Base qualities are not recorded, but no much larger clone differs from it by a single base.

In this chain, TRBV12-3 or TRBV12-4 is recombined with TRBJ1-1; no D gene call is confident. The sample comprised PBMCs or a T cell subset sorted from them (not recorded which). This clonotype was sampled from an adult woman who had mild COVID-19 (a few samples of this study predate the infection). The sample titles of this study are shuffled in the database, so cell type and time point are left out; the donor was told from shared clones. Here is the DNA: TGTGCCAGCAGTCCTGTAGGGATGATAGGAGCTTTCTTT. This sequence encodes CASSPVGMIGAFF.